This T cell receptor (beta chain) was sequenced for a study of cytomegalovirus exposure and HLA in healthy donors. Findings and caveats of the study: Most sequenced TCRs were rare (though some public TCRs occurred in many donors). The tendency of first-cohort TCR clusters to co-occur in the roughly 130 validation repertoires was the finding of a later analysis.

Trimming removed 6 bases from V and 1 base from J; junction bases left unmatched: 3. Germline V CDR1 and CDR2: WNHNN, SYGVQD (reference sequence). The length of the CDR3 is 14 residues. Concerning this clone itself: What it binds is not known.

The table came from immunoSEQ multiplex PCR; TCRdb's copy has only in-frame clones and leaves some out. The data hold roughly 140,000 clones, with about 89% observed a single time. This TCR came from a woman under 30 in good health and CMV-seropositive. This rearrangement joins TRBV10-1 to TRBJ2-3; 8 nucleotides align to TRBD2. The sample taken for sequencing was PBMCs. The CDR3 here is CASRDSGGTDTQYF. The CDR3 DNA sequence: TGCGCCAGCAGGGATAGCGGGGGCACAGATACGCAGTATTTT.